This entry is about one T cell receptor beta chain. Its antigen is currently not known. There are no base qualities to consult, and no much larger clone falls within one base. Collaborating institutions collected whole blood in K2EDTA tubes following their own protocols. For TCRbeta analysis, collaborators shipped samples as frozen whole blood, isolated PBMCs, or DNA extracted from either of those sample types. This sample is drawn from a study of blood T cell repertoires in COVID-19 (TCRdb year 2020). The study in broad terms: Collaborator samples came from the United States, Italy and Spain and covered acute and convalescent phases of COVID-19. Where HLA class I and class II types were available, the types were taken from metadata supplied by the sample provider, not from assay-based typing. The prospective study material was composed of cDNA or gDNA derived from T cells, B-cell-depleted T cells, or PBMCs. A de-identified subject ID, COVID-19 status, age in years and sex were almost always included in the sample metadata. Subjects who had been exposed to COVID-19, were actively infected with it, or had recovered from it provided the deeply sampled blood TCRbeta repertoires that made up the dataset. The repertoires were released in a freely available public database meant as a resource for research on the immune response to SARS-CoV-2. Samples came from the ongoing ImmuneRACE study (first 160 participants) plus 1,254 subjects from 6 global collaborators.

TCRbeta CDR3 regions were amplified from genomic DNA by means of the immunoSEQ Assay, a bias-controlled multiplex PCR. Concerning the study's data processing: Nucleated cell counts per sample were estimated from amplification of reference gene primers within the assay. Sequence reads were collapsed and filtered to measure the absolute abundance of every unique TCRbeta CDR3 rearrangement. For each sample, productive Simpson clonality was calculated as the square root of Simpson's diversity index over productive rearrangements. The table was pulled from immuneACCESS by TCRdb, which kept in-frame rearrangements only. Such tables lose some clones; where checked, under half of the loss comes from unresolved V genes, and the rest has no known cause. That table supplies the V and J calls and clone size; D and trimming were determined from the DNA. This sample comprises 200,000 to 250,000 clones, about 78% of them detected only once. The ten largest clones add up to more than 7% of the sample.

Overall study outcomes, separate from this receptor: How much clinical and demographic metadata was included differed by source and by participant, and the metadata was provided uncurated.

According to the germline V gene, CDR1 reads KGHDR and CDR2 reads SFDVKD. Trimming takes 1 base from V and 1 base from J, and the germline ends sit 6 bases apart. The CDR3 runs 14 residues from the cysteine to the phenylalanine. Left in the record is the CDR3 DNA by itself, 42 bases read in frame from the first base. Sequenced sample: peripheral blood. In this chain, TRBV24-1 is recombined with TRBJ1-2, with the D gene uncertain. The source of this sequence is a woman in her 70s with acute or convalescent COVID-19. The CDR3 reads CATSDFPLNYGYTF. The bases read TGTGCCACCAGTGATTTCCCCCTTAACTATGGCTACACCTTC.